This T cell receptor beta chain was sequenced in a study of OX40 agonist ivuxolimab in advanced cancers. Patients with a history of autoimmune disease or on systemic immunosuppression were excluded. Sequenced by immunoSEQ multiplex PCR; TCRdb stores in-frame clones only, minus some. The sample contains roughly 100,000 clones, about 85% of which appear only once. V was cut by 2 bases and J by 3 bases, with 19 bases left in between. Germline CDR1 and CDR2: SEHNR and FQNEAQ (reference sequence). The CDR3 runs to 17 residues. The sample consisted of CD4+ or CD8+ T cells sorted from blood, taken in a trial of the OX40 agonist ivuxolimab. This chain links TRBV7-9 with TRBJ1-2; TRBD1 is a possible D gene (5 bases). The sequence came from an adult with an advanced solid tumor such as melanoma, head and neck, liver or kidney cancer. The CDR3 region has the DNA TGTGCCAGCAGCTTACCTCCGGGACTCAAGTCAGACTATGGCTACACCTTC. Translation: CASSLPPGLKSDYGYTF.